A single sample gave rise to the 21 T cell receptor beta chains below, sequenced in a study of cytomegalovirus exposure and HLA in healthy donors (dated by TCRdb to 2016 to 2017). Library construction relied on the immunoSEQ multiplex PCR assay. The multiplex PCR relied on a mix of 60 forward primers for TCR Vbeta segments and 13 reverse primers for TCR Jbeta segments. The table comes from immuneACCESS by way of TCRdb, which keeps in-frame sequences with V and J called. Part of the clones is missing from these tables; in studies checked, under half for an unresolved V gene and the rest for unknown reasons. Within this sample are 95,000 to 150,000 clones, with 75% to 90% of them counted one time only. 1.5% to 2% of the sample is held by the ten biggest clonotypes. Material for sequencing was PBMCs. These receptors were taken from a man aged 40-49 years in good health and CMV-seronegative.

The genes are TRBV19 and TRBJ1-2; 10 positions match TRBD1. This CDR3 contains 13 residues. Germline loops: CDR1 LNHDA, CDR2 SQIVND (reference sequence). V lost 6 bases to trimming and J lost 6 bases; unmatched junction nucleotides: 4. CDR3 coding DNA: TGTGCCAGTAGACAGACAGGGGGCGATGGCTACACCTTC. Amino acid sequence: CASRQTGGDGYTF.

This chain links TRBV27 with TRBJ1-6; no firm D call. Trimming took 4 bases from V and 5 from J, leaving 3 bases between them. The CDR3 sequence is 12 residues long. CDR1 MNHEY and CDR2 SMNVEV come from the germline V gene (reference sequence). CDR3 in amino acids: CASSSHNSPLHF. CDR3 DNA: TGTGCCAGCAGTTCTCATAATTCACCCCTCCACTTT.

The rearrangement links TRBV7-9 to TRBJ2-1, with D perhaps TRBD2 (6 bases). From germline, CDR1 is SEHNR and CDR2 FQNEAQ (reference sequence). The CDR3 extends over 16 amino acids. Trimming left V 1 base short and J 4 bases short, with 14 bases between. CDR3 nucleotide sequence: TGTGCCAGCAGCTTAGGATCCGCGACTAGTTACAATGAGCAGTTCTTC. Translated, it gives CASSLGSATSYNEQFF.

The genes are TRBV25-1 and TRBJ1-5, with D possibly matching TRBD1 (5 bases). The V gene's germline CDR1 is MGHDK and CDR2 SYGVNS. This CDR3 region has 14 residues. V was clipped by 4 bases and J by 7 bases, with 14 bases between them. The CDR3 DNA sequence: TGTGCCAGCAGTGGGCACGGGGGACCCCAGCCCCAGCATTTT. Protein: CASSGHGGPQPQHF.

V usage is TRBV27 and J usage is TRBJ2-7; D call uncertain. The CDR3 consists of 13 residues. V was shortened by 10 bases and J by 0 bases, with 13 bases between the two germline ends. Per the germline V gene, CDR1 is MNHEY and CDR2 is SMNVEV (reference sequence). The CDR3 region has the DNA TGTGCCACCCGACGGAGTAACTCCTACGAGCAGTACTTC. Protein product: CATRRSNSYEQYF.

The chain uses TRBV18 and TRBJ1-2; tentative D call: TRBD1 (6 bases). Germline V gene lookup returns CDR1 KGHSH and CDR2 LQKENI. V dropped 3 bases and J dropped 0 bases, with 14 bases sitting between them. The CDR3 loop spans 16 amino acids. The CDR3 loop is CASSPRTGPSNYGYTF. The CDR3 DNA is TGTGCCAGCTCACCGAGAACAGGGCCCTCTAACTATGGCTACACCTTC.

This rearrangement joins TRBV6-6 to TRBJ1-6; 9 positions agree with TRBD1. V gave up 5 bases and J gave up 10 bases; unmatched junction bases: 6. CDR1 is MNHNY and CDR2 is SVGAGI in the germline V gene (reference sequence). This CDR3 comprises 14 residues. Here the CDR3 reads CASSSDRGTSPLHF. The DNA of the CDR3 is TGTGCCAGCAGTAGCGACAGGGGGACGTCACCCCTCCACTTT.

The chain joins TRBV30 to TRBJ2-7; 7 nucleotides agree with TRBD1. This CDR3 region has 15 residues. The trim removed 3 bases at V and 3 bases at J, leaving 11 bases unmatched. Germline CDR1 reads GTSNPN; CDR2 reads SVGIG (reference sequence). DNA for the CDR3: TGTGCCTGGAGCCCGACCGGGACAGCTTTCTACGAGCAGTACTTC. Translation: CAWSPTGTAFYEQYF.

The chain couples TRBV10-2 to TRBJ2-3, with D hard to call. The length of the CDR3 is 11 residues. Trimming took 8 bases from V and 7 from J, leaving 10 bases between them. The germline V gene encodes CDR1 WSHSY and CDR2 SAAADI. This CDR3 reads CASHELNTQYF. The CDR3 region has the DNA TGCGCCAGCCACGAGTTGAATACGCAGTATTTT.

V and J are TRBV27 and TRBJ2-7, with 8 bases lining up with TRBD2. CDR3 length equals 13 residues. Germline V gene sequence: CDR1 MNHEY, CDR2 SMNVEV (reference sequence). Trimming removed 5 bases from V and 6 bases from J; junction bases left unmatched: 6. In DNA, the CDR3 is TGTGCCAGCAGTCTATATGGGACTAGCGAGCAGTACTTC. Translated, it gives CASSLYGTSEQYF.

The genes are TRBV5-4 and TRBJ2-7; 8 nucleotides match TRBD1. CDR3 length: 14 amino acids. After removal of 4 bases from V and 5 bases from J, the junction contained 8 bases not matched to a gene. CDR1 SGHNT and CDR2 YYREEE come from the germline V gene (reference sequence). As DNA, the CDR3 is TGTGCCAGCAGCCTACAGACAGGGGCCCACGAGCAGTACTTC. Translating gives CASSLQTGAHEQYF.

About this clone: Its ends do not fully match the called genes, so a read error is possible. The rearrangement uses TRBV7-3 and TRBJ2-6; weak D call: TRBD1 (6 bases). The CDR3 contains 13 residues. CDR1 is SGHTA and CDR2 is FQGTGA in the germline V gene. CDR3 DNA sequence: TGTGCCAGCAAAGTGGCAGGGGCCAACGGCCTGACTTTC. This encodes CASKVAGANGLTF. Looking up the rest from reference TRBV7-3 and TRBJ2-6 gives the full variable domain: GAGVSQTPSNKVTEKGKYVELRCDPISGHTALYWYRQSLGQGPEFLIYFQGTGAADDSGLPNDRFFAVRPEGSVSTLKIQRTERGDSAVYLCASKVAGANGLTFGAGSRLTVL.

The chain is built from TRBV6-1 and TRBJ2-7, with D possibly being TRBD1 (6 bases). Germline CDR1 MNHNS, CDR2 SASEGT. The CDR3 extends over 15 amino acids. The V end was cut by 0 bases, the J end by 10 bases, with 19 bases between. The CDR3 loop reads CASSEAHHRDFGQYF. CDR3 sequence (DNA): TGTGCCAGCAGTGAAGCGCACCACAGGGATTTCGGTCAGTACTTC.

The CDR3 coding sequence is TGTGCCAGCAGCTTCGGCGGGAGGAACACCGGGGAGCTGTTTTTT. Translating it yields CASSFGGRNTGELFF. The rearrangement links TRBV5-4 to TRBJ2-2, with 7 bases identical to TRBD2. Unmatched junction bases numbered 2, after V lost 2 bases and J lost 1 base. Germline CDR1 is SGHNT and CDR2 is YYREEE (reference sequence). The CDR3 is made up of 15 amino acids.

This clone was picked up a small number of times. This rearrangement joins TRBV19 to TRBJ2-4; TRBD1 matches at 8 bases. CDR3 length equals 19 residues. CDR1 is LNHDA, CDR2 SQIVND, per germline (reference sequence). V shed 3 bases, J shed 1 base, and the junction held 14 bases outside the gene matches. CDR3 sequence: CASSISAGGTDWAKNIQYF. CDR3 DNA: TGTGCCAGTAGTATTTCGGCAGGGGGCACGGACTGGGCCAAAAACATTCAGTACTTC.

J is TRBJ2-7 and V is TRBV6-5, with TRBD1 matching over 9 bases. J lost 0 bases, V lost 5 bases, and 5 bases had no gene match. Germline V gene data show CDR1 as MNHEY and CDR2 as SVGAGI. This CDR3 comprises 15 residues. CDR3 residues: CASSPGTGPSYEQYF. The CDR3 coding sequence is TGTGCCAGCAGTCCCGGGACAGGGCCCTCCTACGAGCAGTACTTC.

This clone came up once. The rearrangement links TRBV16 to TRBJ1-1; TRBD1 agrees at 11 bases. V gave up 6 bases and J gave up 2 bases; unmatched junction bases: 8. The V gene's germline CDR1 is KGHSY and CDR2 FQNENV. The CDR3 has 16 amino acids. This chain's CDR3 is CASSPRDRGINTEAFF. CDR3 sequence (DNA): TGTGCCAGCAGTCCCCGGGACAGGGGGATTAACACTGAAGCTTTCTTT.

The gene calls are TRBV7-9 and TRBJ1-2; 7 bases match TRBD1. Trimming at V came to 6 bases and at J to 0 bases, leaving 4 bases not matched to a gene. This CDR3 contains 14 residues. Germline-derived CDR1 and CDR2 are SEHNR and FQNEAQ (reference sequence). CDR3 nucleotide sequence: TGTGCCAGCAGTTGGGACAGCCCTAACTATGGCTACACCTTC. It is translated as CASSWDSPNYGYTF.

V gene TRBV5-1 combines with J gene TRBJ2-2; no clear D. The CDR3 is made up of 16 amino acids. Germline-derived CDR1 and CDR2 are SGHRS and YFSETQ. Trimming stripped 0 bases from V and 0 bases from J, with 9 bases between. The CDR3 protein is CASSLAGNTNTGELFF. In nucleotides, the CDR3 is TGCGCCAGCAGCTTGGCAGGAAATACGAACACCGGGGAGCTGTTTTTT. Based on the CDR3 plus reference TRBV5-1 and TRBJ2-2, the full variable domain is KAGVTQTPRYLIKTRGQQVTLSCSPISGHRSVSWYQQTPGQGLQFLFEYFSETQRNKGNFPGRFSGRQFSNSRSEMNVSTLELGDSALYLCASSLAGNTNTGELFFGEGSRLTVL.

The chain recombines TRBV7-8 with TRBJ2-5; 10 nucleotides agree with TRBD2. The end of the DNA is better explained by TRBJ2-7, so the J call may be wrong. This CDR3 has 14 amino acids. Germline-derived CDR1 and CDR2 are SGHVS and FQNEAQ. CDR3 bases: TGTGCCAGCAGCGCAACTAGCGGGGACTACGAGCAGTACTTC. Translation: CASSATSGDYEQYF.

This chain joins TRBV30 and TRBJ1-1; a possible D gene is TRBD1 (5 bases). Germline CDR1 reads GTSNPN; CDR2 reads SVGIG (reference sequence). V was cut by 3 bases and J by 5 bases, with 10 bases left in between. CDR3 length equals 12 residues. The CDR3 loop reads CAWRFGGTEAFF. In nucleotides, the CDR3 is TGTGCCTGGAGGTTCGGGGGAACTGAAGCTTTCTTT.